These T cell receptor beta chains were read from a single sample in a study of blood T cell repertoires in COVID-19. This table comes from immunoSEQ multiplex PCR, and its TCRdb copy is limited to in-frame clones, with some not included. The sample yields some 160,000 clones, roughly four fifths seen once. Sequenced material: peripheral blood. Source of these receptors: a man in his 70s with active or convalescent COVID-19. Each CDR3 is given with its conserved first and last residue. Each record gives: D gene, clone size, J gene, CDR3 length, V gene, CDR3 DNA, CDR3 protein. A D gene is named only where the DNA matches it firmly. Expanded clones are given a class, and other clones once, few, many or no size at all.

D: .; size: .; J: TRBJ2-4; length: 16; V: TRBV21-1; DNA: TGTGCCAGCAGCAAAAGACAGGGTAGGGCCAAAAACATTCAGTACTTC; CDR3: CASSKRQGRAKNIQYF
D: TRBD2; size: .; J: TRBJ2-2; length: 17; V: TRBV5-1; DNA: TGCGCCAGCAGCTTGGGGGCTAGCGGGGGAAACACCGGGGAGCTGTTTTTT; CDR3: CASSLGASGGNTGELFF
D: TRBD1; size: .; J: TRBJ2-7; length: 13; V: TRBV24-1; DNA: TGTGCCACCAGTGATTGGGACAGTTACGAGCAGTACTTC; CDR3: CATSDWDSYEQYF
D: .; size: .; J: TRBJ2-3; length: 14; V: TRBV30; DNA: TGTGCCTGGAGTCGAACGGGAGCCGGGGATACGCAGTATTTT; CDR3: CAWSRTGAGDTQYF
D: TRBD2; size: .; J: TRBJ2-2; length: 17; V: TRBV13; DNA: TGTGCCAGCAGCTTATGGGGCCTAGCGGGAGGCACCGGGGAGCTGTTTTTT; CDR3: CASSLWGLAGGTGELFF
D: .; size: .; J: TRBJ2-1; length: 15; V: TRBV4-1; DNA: TGCGCCAGCAGCGATACAGGGTCCCGCGGCTATGAGCAGTTCTTC; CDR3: CASSDTGSRGYEQFF
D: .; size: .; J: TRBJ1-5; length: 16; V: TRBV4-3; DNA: TGCGCCAGCAGCCAAGATTACAGTATCAGCAATCAGCCCCAGCATTTT; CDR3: CASSQDYSISNQPQHF
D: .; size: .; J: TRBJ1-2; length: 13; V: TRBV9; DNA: TGTGCCAGCAGCGTAGGTCAGTCCTATGGCTACACCTTC; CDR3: CASSVGQSYGYTF
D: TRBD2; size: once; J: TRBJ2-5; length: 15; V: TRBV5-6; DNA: TGTGCCAGCAGCTTGTGGTCGGGGGGGCAGGAGACCCAGTACTTC; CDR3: CASSLWSGGQETQYF
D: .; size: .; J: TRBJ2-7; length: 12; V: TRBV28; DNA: TGTGCCAGCCAAGGGGGGGGCTACGAGCAGTACTTC; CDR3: CASQGGGYEQYF
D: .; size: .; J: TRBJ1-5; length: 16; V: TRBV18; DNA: TGTGCCAGCTCACCACAGGGACTTGGGAGCAATCAGCCCCAGCATTTT; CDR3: CASSPQGLGSNQPQHF
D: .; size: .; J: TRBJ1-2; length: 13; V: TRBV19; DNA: TGTGCCAGTAGTAACCGGGCGGGCTATGGCTACACCTTC; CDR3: CASSNRAGYGYTF
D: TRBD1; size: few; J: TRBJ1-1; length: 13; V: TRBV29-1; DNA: TGCAGCGGACAGGACAGGGGGCACACTGAAGCTTTCTTT; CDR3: CSGQDRGHTEAFF
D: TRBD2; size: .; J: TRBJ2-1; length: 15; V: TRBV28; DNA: TGTGCCAGCAGTTCAACCGGACTAGCGGGAGTTGAGCAGTTCTTC; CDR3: CASSSTGLAGVEQFF
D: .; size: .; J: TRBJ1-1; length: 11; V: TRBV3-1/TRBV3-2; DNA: TGTGCCCCCCGGGGGAACACTGAAGCTTTCTTT; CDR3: CAPRGNTEAFF
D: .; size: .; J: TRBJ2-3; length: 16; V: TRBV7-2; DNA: TGTGCCAGCAGCCGGAGGGGGCCAACTAGCACAGATACGCAGTATTTT; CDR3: CASSRRGPTSTDTQYF
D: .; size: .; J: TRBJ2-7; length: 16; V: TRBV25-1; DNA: TGTGCCAGCAGTTCTCGGTATGGGGAGGCCCTCTACGAGCAGTACTTC; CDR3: CASSSRYGEALYEQYF
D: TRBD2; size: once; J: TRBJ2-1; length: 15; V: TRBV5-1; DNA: TGCGCCAGCAGCTTTCTAGCGGACGGAGGAAATGAGCAGTTCTTC; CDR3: CASSFLADGGNEQFF
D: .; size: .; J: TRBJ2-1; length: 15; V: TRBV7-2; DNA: TGTGCCAGCAGCCCCCGGTGGGCTTCTAACAATGAGCAGTTCTTC; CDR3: CASSPRWASNNEQFF
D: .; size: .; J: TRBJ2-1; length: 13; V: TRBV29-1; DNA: TGCAGCGTTGACCGGACAGATCGCGCTGGGCAGTTCTTC; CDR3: CSVDRTDRAGQFF
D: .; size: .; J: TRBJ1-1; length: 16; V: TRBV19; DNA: TGTGCCAGTATCGTCAAACCGGGACAACCGAACACTGAAGCTTTCTTT; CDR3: CASIVKPGQPNTEAFF
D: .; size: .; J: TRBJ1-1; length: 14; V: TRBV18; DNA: TGTGCCAGCTCACTCGGACACCCGAACACTGAAGCTTTCTTT; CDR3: CASSLGHPNTEAFF
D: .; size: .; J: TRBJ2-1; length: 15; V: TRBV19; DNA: TGTGCCAGTAGAATGGGGCGGGAAAGATACAATGAGCAGTTCTTC; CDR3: CASRMGRERYNEQFF
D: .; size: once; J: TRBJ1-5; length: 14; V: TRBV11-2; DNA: TGTGCCAGTTCGGGACATCAGGAGGATCAGCCCCAGCATTTT; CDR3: CASSGHQEDQPQHF
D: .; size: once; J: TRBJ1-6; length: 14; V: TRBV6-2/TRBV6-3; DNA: TGTGCCAGCAGTTACTCGAGAGGGGGTTCACCCCTCCACTTT; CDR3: CASSYSRGGSPLHF
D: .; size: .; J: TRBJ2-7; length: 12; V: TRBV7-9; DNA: TGTGCCAGCAACGCGGAACCCTACGAGCAGTACTTC; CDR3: CASNAEPYEQYF
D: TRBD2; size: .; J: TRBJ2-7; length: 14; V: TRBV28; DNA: TGTGCCAGCACCAAACTAGCGGGAGTTTACGAGCAGTACTTC; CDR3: CASTKLAGVYEQYF
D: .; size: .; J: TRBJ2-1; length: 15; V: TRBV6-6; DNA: TGTGCCAGCAGCGACTTGCTAAGCTCCTACAATGAGCAGTTCTTC; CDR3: CASSDLLSSYNEQFF
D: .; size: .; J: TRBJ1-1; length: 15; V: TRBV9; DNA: TGTGCCAGCAGCTTAAGTGGGGGGAAATATGATGAAGCTTTCTTT; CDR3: CASSLSGGKYDEAFF
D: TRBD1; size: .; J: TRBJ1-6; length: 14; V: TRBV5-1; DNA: TGCGCCAGTTCCCGGACAGGCGGTAATTCACCCCTCCACTTT; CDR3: CASSRTGGNSPLHF